This T cell receptor (beta chain) was recovered during a study of HIV-infected patients and healthy controls. Study observations and caveats: Untreated HIV+ repertoires had roughly threefold fewer distinct CDR3s and lower Shannon diversity than healthy controls.

Whole blood was used without fractionation, so all unsorted peripheral T cells were included. Deletions cut 3 bases from V and 4 bases from J, with 6 bases between. CDR3 size: 12 residues. Many counts were recorded for this clonotype. Its antigen is as yet unknown. Around 530 ng RNA was reverse transcribed with alpha and beta constant-region primers. Each of the alpha and beta chains got its own library through chain-specific third strand synthesis with indices. Two random hexamers, added before amplification and joined, formed each molecule's 12-nucleotide barcode. TCRdb re-called the 5' RACE reads with MiXCR, one entry per CDR3 protein. The sample shows roughly 20,000 distinct CDR3 sequences, more than 7.5% of them seen only once.

This TCR was recovered from an adult in good health. The gene calls are TRBV12-3 or TRBV12-4 and TRBJ1-1; D remains ambiguous. Sequencing was performed on blood. CDR3 in amino acids: CASSLVGTEAFF. In DNA form, the CDR3 reads TGTGCCAGCAGTTTGGTTGGCACTGAAGCTTTCTTT.